Reported below is one TCR beta chain. Its antigen is unidentified. CDR1 is SQVTM, CDR2 ANQGSEA, per germline. Trimming cost V 4 bases and J 4 bases; bases outside gene matches: 4. The CDR3 runs 13 residues. The sample originates from a study of T cell responses to AZD1222 COVID-19 vaccine. At the level of the study: Combined were second doses at about 4 or about 12 weeks. Findings and caveats of the study: Researchers took repertoire samples only after the peak T cell response had come. A reported finding is that nearly half of spike-specific TCRs target unmutated variant regions. Among the donors, most were white British and more were female, and clonal diversity was possibly underestimated.

TCRdb keeps only in-frame clones here, not all; method: immunoSEQ multiplex PCR. The sample shows 100,000 to 150,000 clones, about 90% of them seen only once. The specimen was peripheral blood, collected on day 0 of AZD1222 vaccination. The V and J genes are TRBV29-1 and TRBJ2-1; 7 nucleotides match TRBD1. The clonotype comes from an adult in good health. The CDR3 protein is CSVGRDSYNEQFF. In DNA, the CDR3 is TGCAGCGTTGGCCGGGACAGTTACAATGAGCAGTTCTTC.